What follows are 15 T cell receptor beta chains derived from one specimen sequenced in a study of CD8 T cells in ankylosing spondylitis (dated by TCRdb to 2017 to 2019). Broader findings and caveats from the paper: Blood from ankylosing spondylitis patients appeared to be characterized by a TCR beta motif composed of several highly homologous amino acid variants.

Their antigens are not known. Libraries were constructed by 5' RACE. These reads were obtained on an Illumina HiSeq 2500. TCRdb passed the public sequencing reads through fastp at Q25 and MiXCR, retaining productive beta sequences. Rows with a matching CDR3 protein are joined into one entry that keeps the most common DNA and genes. The sample table lists more than 650,000 distinct CDR3 sequences, about 12% of them with a count of one. The ten largest account for around 0.51% of the sample. Sample: blood, either unsorted or a sorted T cell fraction (not recorded which). These receptors were taken from a male donor with ankylosing spondylitis.

This clonotype came up a few times. The rearrangement joins TRBV6-1 to TRBJ1-2; D is uncertain. Germline loops: CDR1 MNHNS, CDR2 SASEGT. The germline V and J ends were trimmed by 0 bases and 4 bases, with 6 bases remaining between them. This CDR3 contains 13 residues. CDR3: CASSEAGPYGYTF. In nucleotides, the CDR3 is TGTGCCAGCAGTGAAGCAGGGCCCTATGGCTACACCTTC.

There are many counts of this clonotype. The CDR3 DNA is TGTGCCAGCAGCTCCGTGAGACGGGCAACTGAAGCTTTCTTT. It translates to CASSSVRRATEAFF. The genes are TRBV7-2 and TRBJ1-1; D is uncertain. V gave up 4 bases and J gave up 5 bases, with 14 bases separating them. Germline lookup yields CDR1 SGHTA and CDR2 FQGNSA. The CDR3 sequence is 14 residues long.

This clonotype has a handful of counts. The chain links TRBV20-1 to TRBJ1-5; 7 bases are a match to TRBD1. Trimming took 2 bases from V and 3 from J; bases not matched to a gene: 7. Germline-derived CDR1 and CDR2 are DFQATT and SNEGSKA (reference sequence). CDR3 size: 15 residues. The CDR3 region is CSARSPGGVNQPQHF. For the CDR3, the DNA is TGCAGTGCTAGATCCCCAGGGGGGGTCAATCAGCCCCAGCATTTT.

The chain employs TRBV20-1 and TRBJ2-7; a weak D match, TRBD2 (5 bases). The CDR3 extends over 14 amino acids. Between the trimmed V and J ends, which lost 0 bases and 7 bases, there was a span of 16 bases. Looked up from germline, CDR1 is DFQATT and CDR2 is SNEGSKA (reference sequence). The CDR3 protein is CSARDGVARVEQYF. CDR3 nucleotide sequence: TGCAGTGCTAGAGACGGGGTTGCAAGGGTAGAGCAGTACTTC.

The sample holds a few counts of this clonotype. The J gene is TRBJ2-3, the V gene TRBV20-1; 12 bases are a match to TRBD1. In germline, CDR1 is DFQATT, CDR2 SNEGSKA (reference sequence). V lost 3 bases, J lost 6 bases, and 7 bases stayed unmatched. The CDR3 is 15 residues long. CDR3 sequence reads: CSARRGQGARDTQYF. CDR3 coding DNA: TGCAGTGCTAGGAGGGGACAGGGGGCGCGGGATACGCAGTATTTT.

This sequence joins TRBV24-1 and TRBJ2-7, with TRBD1 matching over 11 bases. The junction had 4 bases not matched to a gene; V was cut back by 4 bases and J by 0 bases. CDR1 and CDR2 from the germline V gene are KGHDR and SFDVKD. CDR3 size: 16 residues. The CDR3 sequence: CATSDPGTGGSYEQYF. As DNA, the CDR3 is TGTGCCACCAGTGACCCCGGGACAGGGGGCTCCTACGAGCAGTACTTC.

The genes are TRBV11-2 and TRBJ1-1; 7 nucleotides line up with TRBD1. Germline trimming cut 6 bases from V and 3 bases from J; bases unmatched to any gene: 7. In germline, CDR1 is SGHAT, CDR2 FQNNGV. The CDR3 is 14 amino acids. This CDR3 is CASSLTQGYTEAFF. In DNA form, the CDR3 reads TGTGCCAGCAGTCTTACACAGGGGTACACTGAAGCTTTCTTT.

A few counts support this clonotype. The V and J genes are TRBV20-1 and TRBJ2-3; no clear D. CDR3 length: 12 residues. The V end was cut by 0 bases, the J end by 5 bases, with 6 bases between. Per germline, CDR1 DFQATT and CDR2 SNEGSKA (reference sequence). DNA for the CDR3: TGCAGTGCTAGAGATCGAATAGATACGCAGTATTTT. Its protein is CSARDRIDTQYF.

This clonotype appeared a few times. This rearrangement joins TRBV24-1 to TRBJ2-1; 9 positions agree with TRBD2. The CDR3 is 16 residues long. CDR1 KGHDR and CDR2 SFDVKD come from the germline V gene. Unmatched junction bases numbered 12, after V lost 4 bases and J lost 9 bases. The CDR3 region is CATSDTLAGSRTEQFF. DNA of the CDR3: TGTGCCACCAGTGACACACTAGCGGGCTCAAGGACTGAGCAGTTCTTC.

This clonotype has more than one count but fewer than ten. The chain employs TRBV12-3 or TRBV12-4 and TRBJ2-7; 7 bases align to TRBD1. This CDR3 has 16 residues. Losses at the gene ends were 2 bases for V and 1 base for J; bases not matched to a gene: 8. The chain's CDR3 is CASSLPPGTDSYEQYF. CDR3 in DNA: TGTGCCAGCAGTTTACCCCCCGGGACAGATTCCTACGAGCAGTACTTC.

The sample holds a few counts of this clonotype. This chain joins TRBV18 and TRBJ2-7; weak D call: TRBD1 (6 bases). V was pared by 6 bases and J by 6 bases, with 18 bases between. Looked up from germline, CDR1 is KGHSH and CDR2 is LQKENI. The CDR3 is 14 amino acids. This chain's CDR3 is CASSQTGAVGEQYF. CDR3 DNA: TGTGCCAGCTCCCAGACAGGAGCAGTCGGCGAGCAGTACTTC.

This clonotype has more than one count but fewer than ten. The chain is built from TRBV5-6 and TRBJ2-7, with D tentatively TRBD2 (5 bases). This CDR3 has 13 residues. Trimming cost V 4 bases and J 6 bases, with 14 bases left between them. Germline CDR1 SGHDT, CDR2 YYEEEE. CDR3 protein: CASSPRPGFEQYF. As DNA, the CDR3 is TGTGCCAGCAGCCCCCGACCGGGATTCGAGCAGTACTTC. Supplemented by reference TRBV5-6 and TRBJ2-7, the full variable domain reads DAGVTQSPTHLIKTRGQQVTLRCSPKSGHDTVSWYQQALGQGPQFIFQYYEEEERQRGNFPDRFSGHQFPNYSSELNVNALLLGDSALYLCASSPRPGFEQYFGPGTRLTVT.

The genes are TRBV7-2 and TRBJ1-6, with 8 bases identical to TRBD1. V was clipped by 5 bases and J by 6 bases; unmatched bases: 9. CDR3 length equals 16 residues. CDR1 and CDR2 from the germline V gene are SGHTA and FQGNSA. The CDR3 DNA reads as TGTGCCAGCAGCGGACAGGGCATAGGGACTAATTCACCCCTCCACTTT. Translation: CASSGQGIGTNSPLHF.

This clonotype was counted a few times. The genes are TRBV6-5 and TRBJ1-1; D unclear. Trimming left V 0 bases short and J 5 bases short, with 19 bases between. Germline V CDR1 and CDR2: MNHEY, SVGAGI. This CDR3 has 17 residues. The CDR3 DNA is TGTGCCAGCAGTTACTCGTCCCCGAGTCGATATGGTACTGAAGCTTTCTTT. As protein: CASSYSSPSRYGTEAFF.

The chain couples TRBV7-2 to TRBJ1-1; 10 bases match TRBD1. The CDR3 runs to 14 residues. The J segment lost 11 bases and the V segment lost 2 bases, leaving 8 bases of the junction unmatched. Germline V gives CDR1 SGHTA, CDR2 FQGNSA. The CDR3 is CASSLFFRTGGAFF. The CDR3, as DNA: TGTGCCAGCAGCTTATTCTTTCGGACAGGGGGGGCTTTCTTT.